Reported below is one TCR beta chain. The data belong to a study of technical replicates of blood from a few donors. Clones were sequenced by immunoSEQ multiplex PCR, and TCRdb holds only the in-frame ones, with some missing. The data show more than 65,000 clones, roughly 91% seen once. CDR1 SEHNR and CDR2 FQNEAQ come from the germline V gene (reference sequence). V lost 2 bases and J 2 bases, leaving 4 bases between the germline ends. The CDR3 has 12 residues. The TCR originated in a human donor in good health. The sequenced sample consisted of T cells isolated from PBMCs. The chain uses TRBV7-9 and TRBJ2-7; D is unclear. The CDR3: CASSLQAYEQYF. CDR3 nucleotide sequence: TGTGCCAGCAGCTTACAGGCCTACGAGCAGTACTTC.